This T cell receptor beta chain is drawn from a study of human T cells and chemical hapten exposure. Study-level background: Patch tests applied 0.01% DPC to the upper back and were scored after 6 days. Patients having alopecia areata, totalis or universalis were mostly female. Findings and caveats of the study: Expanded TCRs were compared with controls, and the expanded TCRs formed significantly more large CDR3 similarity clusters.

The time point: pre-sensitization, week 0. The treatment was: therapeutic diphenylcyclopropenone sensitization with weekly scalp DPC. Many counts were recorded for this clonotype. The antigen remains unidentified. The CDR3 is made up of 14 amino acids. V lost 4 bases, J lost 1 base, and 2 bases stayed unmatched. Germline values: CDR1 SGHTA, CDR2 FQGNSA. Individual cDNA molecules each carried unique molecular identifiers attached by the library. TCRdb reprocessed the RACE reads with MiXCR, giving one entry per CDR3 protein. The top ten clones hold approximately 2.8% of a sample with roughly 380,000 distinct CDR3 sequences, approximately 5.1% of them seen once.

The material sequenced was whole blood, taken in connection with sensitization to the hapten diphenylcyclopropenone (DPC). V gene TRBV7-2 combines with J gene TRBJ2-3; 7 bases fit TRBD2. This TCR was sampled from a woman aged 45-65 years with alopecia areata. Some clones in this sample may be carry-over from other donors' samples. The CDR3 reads CASSSTSRTDTQYF. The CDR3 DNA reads TGTGCCAGCAGCTCGACTAGCCGCACAGATACGCAGTATTTT.